One and the same sample provided the 17 T cell receptor beta chains below, sequenced in a study of blood T cell repertoires in COVID-19. TCRdb keeps only in-frame clones here, not all; method: immunoSEQ multiplex PCR. The sample contains about 140,000 clones, 85% of which appear only once. Sample: peripheral blood. These TCRs come from a man aged 45-65 years with acute or convalescent COVID-19.

The chain uses TRBV25-1 and TRBJ2-2; TRBD2 agrees at 12 bases. The J segment lost 7 bases and the V segment lost 0 bases, leaving 6 bases of the junction unmatched. CDR1 and CDR2 from the germline V gene are MGHDK and SYGVNS. The CDR3 length is 17 residues. CDR3 protein: CASSEYASGGANGELFF. In DNA, the CDR3 is TGTGCCAGCAGTGAATACGCTAGCGGGGGGGCAAACGGGGAGCTGTTTTTT.

V is TRBV19 and J is TRBJ1-1, with D hard to call. Trimming stripped 1 base from V and 7 bases from J, with 10 bases between. The V gene's germline CDR1 is LNHDA and CDR2 SQIVND (reference sequence). The CDR3 has 13 residues. As DNA, the CDR3 is TGTGCCAGTAGTATAGGGGGTCGGGATGAAGCTTTCTTT. This encodes CASSIGGRDEAFF.

For this clone: Different DNA sequences within this sample yield the same CDR3. The J gene is TRBJ2-5, the V gene TRBV18; TRBD2 aligns across 7 bases. CDR1 is KGHSH, CDR2 LQKENI, per germline. V lost 3 bases and J lost 2; bases outside the gene matches: 0. The CDR3 is 13 amino acids. CDR3 DNA: TGTGCCAGCTCACCGGGACTACAAGAGACCCAGTACTTC. It is translated as CASSPGLQETQYF.

The J gene is TRBJ1-3, the V gene TRBV9; D gene unclear. Germline V gene lookup returns CDR1 SGDLS and CDR2 YYNGEE. V dropped 4 bases and J dropped 0 bases, with 11 bases sitting between them. The CDR3 sequence is 15 residues long. CDR3 sequence reads: CASSPRVSSGNTIYF. The DNA for the CDR3 is TGTGCCAGCAGCCCCCGGGTGAGCTCTGGAAACACCATATATTTT.

V is TRBV30 and J is TRBJ1-6; D call uncertain. Germline V gene lookup returns CDR1 GTSNPN and CDR2 SVGIG (reference sequence). The V gene lost 7 bases and the J gene lost 0 bases, with 13 bases spanning the gap. This CDR3 contains 15 residues. CDR3 region: CALKSEGSYNSPLHF. In DNA form, the CDR3 reads TGTGCCTTAAAATCGGAGGGCTCCTATAATTCACCCCTCCACTTT.

The chain uses TRBV2 and TRBJ2-5, with 7 positions matching TRBD2. The J segment lost 5 bases and the V segment lost 8 bases, leaving 14 bases of the junction unmatched. From germline, CDR1 is SNHLY and CDR2 FYNNEI. The CDR3 has 15 amino acids. Here the CDR3 reads CASSSRLASGETQYF. CDR3 in DNA: TGTGCCAGCTCTAGTAGACTAGCTTCCGGGGAGACCCAGTACTTC.

This chain connects TRBV4-2 to TRBJ1-6, with D possibly matching TRBD1 (6 bases). The CDR3 has 14 amino acids. Germline CDR1 LGHNA, CDR2 YNFKEQ. Deletions cut 8 bases from V and 6 bases from J, with 14 bases between. CDR3 nucleotide sequence: TGTGCCAGCGGATCAGGGGATGGTAATTCACCCCTCCACTTT. It yields the protein CASGSGDGNSPLHF.

V and J are TRBV14 and TRBJ2-3; tentatively, D is TRBD2 (6 bases). The ends were cut back, 3 bases at V and 4 bases at J, with 17 bases in the middle. There are 16 residues in the CDR3. Per the germline V gene, CDR1 is SGHDN and CDR2 is FVKESK. The CDR3 sequence is CASSQGGIRIADTQYF. The CDR3 coding sequence is TGTGCCAGCAGCCAGGGGGGTATAAGGATAGCAGATACGCAGTATTTT.

J is TRBJ1-1 and V is TRBV14, with 7 positions matching TRBD1. With V trimmed by 6 bases and J by 5 bases, 6 bases remained unmatched. Germline V gene data show CDR1 as SGHDN and CDR2 as FVKESK. The CDR3 sequence is 13 residues long. CDR3 sequence reads: CASSTTGVTEAFF. The DNA for the CDR3 is TGTGCCAGCAGTACAACAGGGGTGACTGAAGCTTTCTTT.

The V gene is TRBV19, the J gene TRBJ2-1; D may be TRBD2 (5 bases). From germline, CDR1 is LNHDA and CDR2 SQIVND (reference sequence). The V end was cut by 3 bases, the J end by 7 bases, with 10 bases between. The length of the CDR3 is 13 residues. CDR3 nucleotide sequence: TGTGCCAGTAGTATCATGACGGGGAATGAGCAGTTCTTC. Residues: CASSIMTGNEQFF.

The chain carries TRBV7-8 and TRBJ1-5; 10 bases line up with TRBD1. The trim removed 3 bases at V and 5 bases at J, leaving 19 bases unmatched. Germline loops: CDR1 SGHVS, CDR2 FQNEAQ. The CDR3 sequence is 20 residues long. CDR3 region: CASSFRRWDRGNEGDQPQHF. In nucleotides, the CDR3 is TGTGCCAGCAGCTTCAGAAGGTGGGACAGGGGAAACGAGGGGGATCAGCCCCAGCATTTT.

The chain uses TRBV4-1 and TRBJ2-2, with D possibly matching TRBD2 (5 bases). Germline CDR1 and CDR2: MGHRA and YSYEKL. CDR3 length equals 15 residues. Trimming took off 1 base at V and 7 bases at J, with 13 bases between the two ends. This chain's CDR3 is CASSQALFGVGELFF. The CDR3 DNA sequence: TGCGCCAGCAGCCAAGCACTCTTCGGGGTCGGGGAGCTGTTTTTT.

The genes are TRBV5-1 and TRBJ1-5; unclear D gene. Looked up from germline, CDR1 is SGHRS and CDR2 is YFSETQ. CDR3 length equals 13 residues. The V gene lost 4 bases and the J gene lost 0 bases, with 5 bases spanning the gap. CDR3 DNA sequence: TGCGCCAGCAGCCCCTATAGCAATCAGCCCCAGCATTTT. Its protein is CASSPYSNQPQHF.

The chain links TRBV6-5 to TRBJ2-1, with 7 positions matching TRBD2. Germline values: CDR1 MNHEY, CDR2 SVGAGI. The CDR3 has 15 amino acids. Losses at the gene ends were 6 bases for V and 6 bases for J; bases not matched to a gene: 11. The CDR3 protein is CASRALAARRNEQFF. The CDR3 region has the DNA TGTGCCAGCAGAGCTCTAGCGGCTCGACGCAATGAGCAGTTCTTC.

As regards this clone: Other DNA sequences in the same sample also yield this CDR3. The rearrangement uses TRBV27 and TRBJ1-6, with D uncertain. The germline V gene has CDR1 MNHEY and CDR2 SMNVEV (reference sequence). V was trimmed by 6 bases and J by 7 bases, leaving 10 bases between them. The CDR3 extends over 13 amino acids. In DNA, the CDR3 is TGTGCCAGCAGCTATCGTCGGAATTCACCCCTCCACTTT. Its translation: CASSYRRNSPLHF.

The CDR3 here is CASSPGQEQETQYF. The CDR3 DNA reads TGCGCCAGCAGCCCCGGACAGGAACAAGAGACCCAGTACTTC. The genes are TRBV5-1 and TRBJ2-5; TRBD1 agrees at 7 bases. Germline V gives CDR1 SGHRS, CDR2 YFSETQ. This CDR3 has 14 amino acids. V lost 4 bases and J lost 2; bases outside the gene matches: 5.

A single count supports this clone. V and J are TRBV5-1 and TRBJ2-5, with 9 bases that match TRBD2. CDR3 length equals 15 residues. The germline gives CDR1 SGHRS, CDR2 YFSETQ. V shed 4 bases and J 2 bases; nucleotides not matched to a gene: 6. The CDR3 bases are TGCGCCAGCAGCATACTAACTAGCGGGCAAGAGACCCAGTACTTC. As protein: CASSILTSGQETQYF.